Listed here are 18 T cell receptor beta chains from one sample, sequenced in a study of blood T cell repertoires in COVID-19. Clones were sequenced by immunoSEQ multiplex PCR, and TCRdb holds only the in-frame ones, with some missing. The sample yields about 260,000 clones, roughly nine tenths seen once. The sample was PBMCs or T cells enriched from blood (not recorded which). The receptor set was obtained from a woman aged 18-30 years who had recovered from COVID-19.

The genes are TRBV28 and TRBJ1-5; 7 bases match TRBD1. Unmatched junction bases numbered 10, after V lost 5 bases and J lost 6 bases. The CDR3 sequence is 15 residues long. Per germline, CDR1 MDHEN and CDR2 SYDVKM. The CDR3 region is CASSPIGGRGQPQHF. The DNA of the CDR3 is TGTGCCAGCAGTCCCATAGGGGGCCGAGGTCAGCCCCAGCATTTT.

V gene TRBV30 combines with J gene TRBJ1-4, with a possible D match to TRBD1 (6 bases). The CDR3 sequence is 14 residues long. Germline CDR1 GTSNPN, CDR2 SVGIG (reference sequence). Trimming pared 1 base from V and 5 bases from J, leaving 11 bases between. The CDR3 bases are TGTGCCTGGAGTGAGGGGCAGGGGAATGAAAAACTGTTTTTT. Translating gives CAWSEGQGNEKLFF.

The chain has TRBV3-1 (or the pseudogene TRBV3-2) and TRBJ1-1; a weak D match, TRBD1 (6 bases). Germline values: CDR1 LGHDT, CDR2 YNNKEL (reference sequence). V shed 3 bases and J shed 9 bases, with 14 bases lying between them. The CDR3 contains 13 residues. CDR3 protein: CASSQTGWGQAFF. CDR3 coding DNA: TGTGCCAGCAGCCAGACGGGATGGGGGCAAGCTTTCTTT.

The chain has TRBV2 and TRBJ1-6; 7 bases align to TRBD1. After removal of 4 bases from V and 9 bases from J, the junction contained 6 bases not matched to a gene. Germline V gene data show CDR1 as SNHLY and CDR2 as FYNNEI. This CDR3 region has 14 residues. Here the CDR3 DNA reads TGTGCCAGCAGTGTCAGACAGGGTGGTTCACCCCTCCACTTT. It translates to CASSVRQGGSPLHF.

The chain employs TRBV25-1 and TRBJ2-2; 7 positions agree with TRBD1. The CDR3 has 14 amino acids. Germline assignment: CDR1 MGHDK and CDR2 SYGVNS. V was clipped by 4 bases and J by 6 bases; unmatched bases: 5. Here the CDR3 reads CASSGSGGAGELFF. The DNA of the CDR3 is TGTGCCAGCAGTGGGTCAGGGGGTGCCGGGGAGCTGTTTTTT.

J is TRBJ2-7 and V is TRBV7-9; 8 bases align to TRBD1. Per the germline V gene, CDR1 is SEHNR and CDR2 is FQNEAQ (reference sequence). This CDR3 comprises 14 residues. V shed 3 bases and J 3 bases; nucleotides not matched to a gene: 4. CDR3 loop: CASSLGQVDYEQYF. CDR3 bases: TGTGCCAGCAGCTTGGGACAGGTGGACTACGAGCAGTACTTC. Based on the CDR3 plus reference TRBV7-9 and TRBJ2-7, the full variable domain is DTGVSQNPRHKITKRGQNVTFRCDPISEHNRLYWYRQTLGQGPEFLTYFQNEAQLEKSRLLSDRFSAERPKGSFSTLEIQRTEQGDSAMYLCASSLGQVDYEQYFGPGTRLTVT.

V usage is TRBV15 and J usage is TRBJ1-2; D gene ambiguous. CDR3 length: 14 residues. CDR1 is LNHNV, CDR2 YYDKDF, per germline (reference sequence). The V gene lost 1 base and the J gene lost 4 bases, with 10 bases spanning the gap. CDR3 sequence (DNA): TGTGCCACCAGCAGAGTGGGGAGGCTCTATGGCTACACCTTC. This translates into CATSRVGRLYGYTF.

With regard to this clone: Other DNA variants within this sample encode the same CDR3. The chain has TRBV29-1 and TRBJ1-3; TRBD1 might be the D (5 bases). The CDR3 covers 13 residues. V lost 4 bases, J lost 0 bases, and 7 bases lay in between. CDR1 is SQVTM, CDR2 ANQGSEA, per germline. The DNA for the CDR3 is TGCAGCGTTGGACAGAGCTCTGGAAACACCATATATTTT. Translation: CSVGQSSGNTIYF.

The CDR3 loop reads CATSRVQGAGEKLFF. In nucleotides, the CDR3 is TGTGCCACCAGCAGGGTACAGGGGGCAGGTGAAAAACTGTTTTTT. The chain links TRBV15 to TRBJ1-4; 9 positions match TRBD1. CDR3 length: 15 residues. CDR1 and CDR2 from the germline V gene are LNHNV and YYDKDF (reference sequence). J was trimmed by 7 bases and V by 3 bases; bases with no gene match: 6.

The chain recombines TRBV3-1 (or the pseudogene TRBV3-2) with TRBJ2-7; TRBD1 matches at 7 bases. The germline gives CDR1 LGHDT, CDR2 YNNKEL (reference sequence). The CDR3 totals 12 residues. The V and J ends lost 4 bases and 5 bases, in that order; junction bases with no gene match: 2. The CDR3 here is CASSLTGDEQYF. For the CDR3, the DNA is TGTGCCAGCAGCCTAACAGGGGACGAGCAGTACTTC.

The chain uses TRBV6-5 and TRBJ2-7; weak D call: TRBD1 (5 bases). Germline V CDR1 and CDR2: MNHEY, SVGAGI. The CDR3 totals 12 residues. The V gene lost 6 bases and the J gene lost 6 bases, with 12 bases spanning the gap. The CDR3 bases are TGTGCCAGCAGGGGATCAGGGTTCGAGCAGTACTTC. It specifies CASRGSGFEQYF.

This clone was counted a single time. The rearrangement links TRBV27 to TRBJ1-2; 9 bases agree with TRBD1. Per germline, CDR1 MNHEY and CDR2 SMNVEV (reference sequence). This CDR3 is built from 16 residues. V trimming: 5 bases; J trimming: 4 bases; junction bases outside the gene matches: 11. In nucleotides, the CDR3 is TGTGCCAGCAGTCTCGGTTCGGGGACAGGGACCTATGGCTACACCTTC. Amino acid sequence: CASSLGSGTGTYGYTF.

The J gene is TRBJ1-1, the V gene TRBV19; 7 bases fit TRBD1. This CDR3 is 15 amino acids long. The germline V gene encodes CDR1 LNHDA and CDR2 SQIVND (reference sequence). The junction had 7 bases not matched to a gene; V was cut back by 5 bases and J by 1 base. The CDR3: CASSEDRDRNTEAFF. CDR3 nucleotide sequence: TGTGCCAGTAGTGAAGACAGGGACCGGAACACTGAAGCTTTCTTT.

The gene calls are TRBV6-2 or TRBV6-3 and TRBJ1-5; TRBD1 matches 9 bases. V lost 4 bases and J lost 5; bases outside the gene matches: 9. The germline V gene encodes CDR1 MNHEY and CDR2 SVGEGT. The CDR3 spans 16 residues. CDR3 sequence: CASSSNRGRQHQPQHF. CDR3 in DNA: TGTGCCAGCAGTTCCAACAGGGGGCGTCAGCATCAGCCCCAGCATTTT.

The chain joins TRBV7-9 to TRBJ2-2; TRBD2 matches 15 bases. V shed 4 bases, J shed 3 bases, and the junction held 6 bases outside the gene matches. CDR1 and CDR2 (germline): SEHNR, FQNEAQ (reference sequence). This CDR3 is 18 amino acids long. This chain's CDR3 is CASSSGLAGGLDTGELFF. CDR3 nucleotide sequence: TGTGCCAGCAGCTCGGGACTAGCGGGGGGATTGGACACCGGGGAGCTGTTTTTT.

The chain links TRBV3-1 (or the pseudogene TRBV3-2) to TRBJ1-2; D is undetermined. The CDR3 contains 16 residues. V was cut by 2 bases and J by 0 bases, with 13 bases left in between. In germline, CDR1 is LGHDT, CDR2 YNNKEL (reference sequence). As DNA, the CDR3 is TGTGCCAGCAGCCAATTCTCCCCTGCAGCTAACTATGGCTACACCTTC. Protein product: CASSQFSPAANYGYTF.

This clone was seen once. The V call is TRBV18, the J call TRBJ1-1; TRBD1 is a possible D gene (6 bases). This CDR3 region has 14 residues. CDR1 is KGHSH, CDR2 LQKENI, per germline. Trimming cost V 5 bases and J 5 bases, with 15 bases left between them. CDR3 in amino acids: CASSDKQGLTEAFF. The CDR3 nucleotides read TGTGCCAGCTCAGACAAACAGGGTCTGACTGAAGCTTTCTTT.

This clone was recorded once. The rearrangement links TRBV4-1 to TRBJ1-2; D not certain. This CDR3 is 14 amino acids long. CDR1 is MGHRA and CDR2 is YSYEKL in the germline V gene. The V end lost 1 base, the J end lost 4 bases, and 10 bases lay between the germline ends. The CDR3 loop is CASSQAESFYGYTF. CDR3 sequence (DNA): TGCGCCAGCAGCCAAGCGGAGAGTTTCTATGGCTACACCTTC.